This T cell receptor (beta chain) originates from a study of regulatory T cells in long-lasting Graves disease. Time point indicated: newly diagnosed GD, antithyroid drugs for less than 3 months. The TCR library was made from RNA extracted from PBMCs. Trimming stripped 5 bases from V and 3 bases from J, with 14 bases between. CDR1 is SGHAT and CDR2 is FQNNGV in the germline V gene. The length of the CDR3 is 15 residues. This clonotype was detected many times. Investigators prepared the TCR beta libraries by applying iRepertoire HTBI primers and Arm-PCR of CDR3 regions. MiXCR was run by TCRdb on the multiplex PCR reads, yielding one entry per CDR3 protein. This sample carries 380,000 or so distinct CDR3 sequences, around 15% of them seen once, and the ten largest clones take 20%. This same sample was also taken into another study, of T cells in Graves' hyperthyroidism and ophthalmopathy. From that study: No ophthalmopathy progression within 18 months constituted stable Graves' hyperthyroidism. The model made its ophthalmopathy prediction, and onset followed a median about 6.8 months later.

Here the sequenced sample was peripheral blood mononuclear cells (PBMCs), taken at new diagnosis, from a patient treated with antithyroid drugs. The clonotype originates from a woman between 18 and 30 years old with Graves disease. The chain recombines TRBV11-2 with TRBJ2-1; possible D gene TRBD2, 6 bases. CDR3 protein: CASSERGVRYNEQFF. CDR3 coding DNA: TGTGCCAGCAGCGAACGCGGGGTTCGCTACAATGAGCAGTTCTTC.